The text below deals with one T cell receptor beta chain. The CDR3 length is 16 residues. V was pared by 1 base and J by 2 bases, with 15 bases between. The germline CDR1 and CDR2 sequences are SGHAT and FQNNGV. The source of the sample is a study of shared clonotypes between healthy human individuals. Whole-study context: A couple of women and a few men aged 18 to 49 made up the donors.

The repertoire was sequenced with immunoSEQ multiplex PCR; TCRdb's copy has only in-frame clones and lacks some. The sample yields 500,000 or so clones, more than 95% seen once. The sequenced sample was naive CD4+ T cells sorted from blood. Specified subset: CD45RA+ positively selected. The sequence was collected from a woman in her twenties or thirties in good health. The chain joins TRBV11-2 to TRBJ2-7; D possibly corresponds to TRBD1 (6 bases). The CDR3 spells CASSLGWGPYPYEQYF. In nucleotides, the CDR3 is TGTGCCAGCAGCTTAGGGTGGGGGCCGTACCCCTACGAGCAGTACTTC.